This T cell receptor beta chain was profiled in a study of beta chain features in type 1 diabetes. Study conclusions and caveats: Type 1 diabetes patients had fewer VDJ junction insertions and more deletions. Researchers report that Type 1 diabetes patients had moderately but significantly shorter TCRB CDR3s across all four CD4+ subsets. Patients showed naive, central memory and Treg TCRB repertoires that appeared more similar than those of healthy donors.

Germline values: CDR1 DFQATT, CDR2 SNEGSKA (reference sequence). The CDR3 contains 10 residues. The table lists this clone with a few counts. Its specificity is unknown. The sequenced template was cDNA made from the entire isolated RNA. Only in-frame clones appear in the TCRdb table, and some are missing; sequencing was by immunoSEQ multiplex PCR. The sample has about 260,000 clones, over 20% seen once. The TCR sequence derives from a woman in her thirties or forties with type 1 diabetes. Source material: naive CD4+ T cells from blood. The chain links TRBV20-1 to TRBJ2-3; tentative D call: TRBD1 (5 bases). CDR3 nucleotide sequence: TGCACCGCAGGGACAGATACGCAGTATTTT. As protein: CTAGTDTQYF.